Following are 2 T cell receptor beta chains from one sample sequenced in a study of response to subunit inactivated influenza vaccine. In TCRdb, the RT-PCR reads were re-called with MiXCR into one record per CDR3 protein. The sample has 800,000 or so distinct CDR3 sequences; approximately 22% are singletons. Sequences were derived from PBMCs from blood, sampled 5 days after vaccination. The receptors were gathered from a man aged 45-65 years who received an inactivated influenza vaccine.

This clonotype was seen repeatedly, ten times or more. The chain links TRBV20-1 to TRBJ2-5; possibly TRBD2 for D (7 bases). Germline V lookup: CDR1 DFQATT, CDR2 SNEGSKA (reference sequence). V lost 4 bases, J lost 4 bases, and 10 bases lay in between. The CDR3 is made up of 12 amino acids. This CDR3 reads CSATRGGETQYF. DNA for the CDR3: TGCAGTGCTACTAGGGGGGGAGAGACCCAGTACTTC.

This clonotype has a handful of counts. The J gene is TRBJ1-2, the V gene TRBV12-3 or TRBV12-4; TRBD1 is a possible D gene (6 bases). The CDR3 has 14 amino acids. V was cut by 1 base and J by 8 bases, with 14 bases left in between. The CDR3 DNA reads as TGTGCCAGCAGTTTAGTCGCAGGGGATCTGGGCTACACCTTC. Translating it yields CASSLVAGDLGYTF.